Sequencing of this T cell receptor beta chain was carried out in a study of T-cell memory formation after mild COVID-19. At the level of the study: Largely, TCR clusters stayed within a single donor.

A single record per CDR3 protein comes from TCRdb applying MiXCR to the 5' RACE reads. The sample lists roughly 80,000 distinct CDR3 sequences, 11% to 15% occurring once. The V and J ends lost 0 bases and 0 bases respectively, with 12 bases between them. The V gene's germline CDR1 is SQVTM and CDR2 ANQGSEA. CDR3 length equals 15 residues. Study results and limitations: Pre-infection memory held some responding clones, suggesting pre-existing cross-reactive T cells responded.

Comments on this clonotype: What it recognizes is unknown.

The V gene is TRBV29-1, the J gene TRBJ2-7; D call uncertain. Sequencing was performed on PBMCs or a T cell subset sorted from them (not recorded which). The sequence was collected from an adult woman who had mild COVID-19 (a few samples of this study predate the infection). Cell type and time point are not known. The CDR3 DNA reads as TGCAGCGTTGAAGAAGCCACGGAAAACTCCTACGAGCAGTACTTC. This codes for CSVEEATENSYEQYF.